The 14 T cell receptor beta chains below all came from one sample that was sequenced in a study of blood T cell repertoires in COVID-19. The table came from immunoSEQ multiplex PCR; TCRdb's copy has only in-frame clones and leaves some out. This table has 150,000 to 200,000 clones, approximately 95% appearing once. The sample taken for sequencing was peripheral blood. The source is a woman between 55 and 75 years old with COVID-19, enrolled during active disease.

The chain joins TRBV3-1 (or the pseudogene TRBV3-2) to TRBJ2-4; D gene uncertain. This CDR3 comprises 17 residues. V lost 0 bases and J lost 4, with 16 bases in between. Germline CDR1 is LGHDT and CDR2 is YNNKEL (reference sequence). The CDR3 sequence: CASSQESRPITKNIQYF. CDR3 DNA sequence: TGTGCCAGCAGCCAAGAGTCTAGACCCATAACAAAAAACATTCAGTACTTC.

The V and J genes are TRBV6-2 or TRBV6-3 and TRBJ2-7, with a weak D call TRBD2 (6 bases). V lost 0 bases and J lost 6, with 9 bases in between. In germline, CDR1 is MNHEY, CDR2 SVGEGT. This CDR3 has 13 amino acids. For the CDR3, the DNA is TGTGCCAGCAGTTACTCCGCGGGGATCGAGCAGTACTTC. Translating it yields CASSYSAGIEQYF.

Details on this clone: The same CDR3 arises from other DNA sequences in this sample as well. This chain links TRBV6-2 or TRBV6-3 with TRBJ1-1; D remains ambiguous. This CDR3 comprises 13 residues. Deletions cut 2 bases from V and 1 base from J, with 5 bases between. Germline loops: CDR1 MNHEY, CDR2 SVGEGT. DNA for the CDR3: TGTGCCAGCAGTTACCGACAGAACACTGAAGCTTTCTTT. Encoded protein: CASSYRQNTEAFF.

The chain couples TRBV24-1 to TRBJ2-5; D is uncertain. Germline V gene data show CDR1 as KGHDR and CDR2 as SFDVKD. The V gene lost 3 bases and the J gene lost 5 bases, with 9 bases spanning the gap. CDR3 size: 13 residues. The CDR3 nucleotides read TGTGCCACCAGTGATCCCGGTGCGGAGACCCAGTACTTC. Protein product: CATSDPGAETQYF.

This chain joins TRBV10-3 and TRBJ1-2; 8 bases line up with TRBD1. This CDR3 is 13 amino acids long. V shed 7 bases and J 7 bases; nucleotides not matched to a gene: 8. Germline V gene sequence: CDR1 ENHRY, CDR2 SYGVKD. Here the CDR3 reads CAIKTGEGSGYTF. CDR3 coding DNA: TGTGCCATCAAGACAGGGGAAGGGTCTGGCTACACCTTC.

The V and J genes are TRBV3-1 (or the pseudogene TRBV3-2) and TRBJ1-1, with 7 bases identical to TRBD1. This CDR3 region has 15 residues. V was pared by 4 bases and J by 1 base, with 6 bases of the junction left unmatched. Germline V CDR1 and CDR2: LGHDT, YNNKEL (reference sequence). CDR3 sequence: CASSRPGQQNTEAFF. DNA of the CDR3: TGTGCCAGCAGCCGGCCGGGACAGCAGAACACTGAAGCTTTCTTT.

The rearrangement links TRBV9 to TRBJ1-4, with D maybe TRBD1 (6 bases). Trimming left V 3 bases short and J 6 bases short, with 15 bases between. Germline V gene lookup returns CDR1 SGDLS and CDR2 YYNGEE. The CDR3 sequence is 15 residues long. This chain's CDR3 is CASSEAGGRYEKLFF. Here the CDR3 DNA reads TGTGCCAGCAGCGAGGCGGGGGGGCGCTATGAAAAACTGTTTTTT. Full variable domain (outside the CDR3, taken from reference TRBV9 and TRBJ1-4): DSGVTQTPKHLITATGQRVTLRCSPRSGDLSVYWYQQSLDQGLQFLIQYYNGEERAKGNILERFSAQQFPDLHSELNLSSLELGDSALYFCASSEAGGRYEKLFFGSGTQLSVL.

J is TRBJ1-2 and V is TRBV3-1 (or the pseudogene TRBV3-2), with TRBD1 as a possible D gene (6 bases). Germline V lookup: CDR1 LGHDT, CDR2 YNNKEL (reference sequence). Trimming cost V 6 bases and J 2 bases, with 31 bases left between them. The CDR3 runs to 20 residues. CDR3: CASSPLRRFGGPGANYGYTF. The CDR3 DNA reads as TGTGCCAGCAGTCCCCTCCGCCGTTTTGGGGGCCCAGGAGCGAACTATGGCTACACCTTC.

As to this clone: The CDR3 carries no conserved terminal phenylalanine or tryptophan, so it likely arises from a read error. It is unclear where the CDR3 begins or ends on the DNA, so no DNA is shown, and the CDR3 is as TCRdb lists it. V and J are TRBV6-5 and TRBJ1-1. Germline V gene lookup returns CDR1 MNHEY and CDR2 SVGAGI. The CDR3 totals 11 residues, both ends included. CDR3 loop: CASGGFTLLEK.

Written as DNA, the CDR3 is TGTGCCAGCTCAACCCGGGACTCTGGAAACACCATATATTTT. Protein product: CASSTRDSGNTIYF. The chain couples TRBV18 to TRBJ1-3, with D hard to call. The CDR3 is made up of 14 amino acids. Germline V CDR1 and CDR2: KGHSH, LQKENI. V lost 5 bases and J lost 0, with 8 bases in between. The full variable domain, with the rest looked up from reference TRBV18 and TRBJ1-3, is NAGVMQNPRHLVRRRGQEARLRCSPMKGHSHVYWYRQLPEEGLKFMVYLQKENIIDESGMPKERFSAEFPKEGPSILRIQQVVRGDSAAYFCASSTRDSGNTIYFGEGSWLTVV.

The chain joins TRBV9 to TRBJ2-7; 9 positions agree with TRBD2. This CDR3 is 15 amino acids long. Germline CDR1 SGDLS, CDR2 YYNGEE. With V trimmed by 3 bases and J by 7 bases, 11 bases remained unmatched. The CDR3 DNA reads TGTGCCAGCAGCGGGACCGGGACTAGCATCGGAGAGCAGTACTTC. Translated, it gives CASSGTGTSIGEQYF.

The rearrangement joins TRBV25-1 to TRBJ1-6, with D uncertain. The CDR3 has 14 residues. V was clipped by 5 bases and J by 6 bases, with 11 bases between them. The germline CDR1 and CDR2 sequences are MGHDK and SYGVNS. CDR3 loop: CASSPGVLNSPLHF. In DNA form, the CDR3 reads TGTGCCAGCAGTCCCGGGGTCCTTAATTCACCCCTCCACTTT.

The genes are TRBV7-9 and TRBJ2-3; 8 nucleotides align to TRBD2. Germline V gives CDR1 SEHNR, CDR2 FQNEAQ (reference sequence). V shed 7 bases, J shed 2 bases, and the junction held 11 bases outside the gene matches. CDR3 size: 16 residues. The CDR3: CASTPGTAGATDTQYF. CDR3 DNA: TGTGCCAGCACCCCAGGTACAGCGGGGGCCACAGATACGCAGTATTTT.

The chain has TRBV7-9 and TRBJ1-6; a possible D gene is TRBD1 (5 bases). Trimming left V 6 bases short and J 5 bases short, with 11 bases between. The CDR3 runs 14 residues. Germline V gene lookup returns CDR1 SEHNR and CDR2 FQNEAQ (reference sequence). This CDR3 is CASSGRGDNSPLHF. For the CDR3, the DNA is TGTGCCAGCAGTGGGCGGGGCGATAATTCACCCCTCCACTTT.